In its sample, the clone carrying this T cell receptor (beta chain) was seen once. Germline V lookup: CDR1 SQVTM, CDR2 ANQGSEA. The V segment lost 4 bases and the J segment 1 base; nucleotides outside the gene matches: 1. This CDR3 contains 13 residues. Time point specified: baseline, week 1 (first vaccination visit). Sample treatment: pre-vaccination baseline after standard-of-care therapy. This sample is drawn from a study of a mutant IDH1 vaccine in newly diagnosed glioma. Method: immunoSEQ multiplex PCR; TCRdb's copy keeps in-frame clones and lacks some. The data contain about 38,000 clones, over 85% of them singletons.

The sample here was PBMCs, taken from a glioma patient treated with radiotherapy, temozolomide or both. This sequence joins TRBV29-1 and TRBJ2-7; 10 bases map to TRBD1. This clonotype was sampled from a man between 18 and 29 years old with glioma. The CDR3 bases are TGCAGCGTTGGGGGACAGGGGTCCTACGAGCAGTACTTC. This sequence encodes CSVGGQGSYEQYF.